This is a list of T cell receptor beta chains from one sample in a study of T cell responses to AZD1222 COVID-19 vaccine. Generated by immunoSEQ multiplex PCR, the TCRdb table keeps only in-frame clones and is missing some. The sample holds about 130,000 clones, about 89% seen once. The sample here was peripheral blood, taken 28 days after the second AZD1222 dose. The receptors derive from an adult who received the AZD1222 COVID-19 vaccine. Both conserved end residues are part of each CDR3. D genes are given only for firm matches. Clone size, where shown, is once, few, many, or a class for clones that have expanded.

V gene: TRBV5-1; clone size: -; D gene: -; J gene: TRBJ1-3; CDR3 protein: CASSLRGSGNTIYF; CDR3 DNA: TGCGCCAGCAGCTTGAGGGGAAGTGGAAACACCATATATTTT
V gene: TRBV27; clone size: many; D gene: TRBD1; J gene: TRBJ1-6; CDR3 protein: CASSPDRGLKNSPLHF; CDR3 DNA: TGTGCCAGCAGCCCCGACAGGGGGCTGAAGAATTCACCCCTCCACTTT
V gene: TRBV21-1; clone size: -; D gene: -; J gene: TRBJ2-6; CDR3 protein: CASSKWLQGFCGANVLTF; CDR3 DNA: TGTGCCAGCAGCAAATGGTTACAGGGGTTCTGTGGGGCCAACGTCCTGACTTTC
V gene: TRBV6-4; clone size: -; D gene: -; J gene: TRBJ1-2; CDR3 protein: CASSDRATGIYGYTF; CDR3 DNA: TGTGCCAGCAGTGACAGGGCTACCGGCATCTATGGCTACACCTTC
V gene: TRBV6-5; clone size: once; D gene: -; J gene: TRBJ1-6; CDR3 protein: CASRDLLDPNSPLHF; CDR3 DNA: TGTGCCAGCAGGGACCTCCTGGATCCCAATTCACCCCTCCACTTT
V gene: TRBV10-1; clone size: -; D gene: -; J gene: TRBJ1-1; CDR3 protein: CASSESLLNTEAFF; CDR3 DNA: TGCGCCAGCAGTGAGTCGCTCCTGAACACTGAAGCTTTCTTT
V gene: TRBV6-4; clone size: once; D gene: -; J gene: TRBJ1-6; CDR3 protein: CASSESQGASPLHF; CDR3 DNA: TGTGCCAGCAGTGAATCACAGGGAGCTTCACCCCTCCACTTT
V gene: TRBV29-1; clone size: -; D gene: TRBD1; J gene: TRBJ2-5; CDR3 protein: CSVERGLQETQYF; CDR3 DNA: TGCAGCGTTGAAAGGGGGCTCCAAGAGACCCAGTACTTC
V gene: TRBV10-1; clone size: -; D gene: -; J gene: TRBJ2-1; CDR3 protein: CASSEFGQKTYNEQFF; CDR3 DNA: TGCGCCAGCAGTGAGTTCGGACAAAAAACCTACAATGAGCAGTTCTTC
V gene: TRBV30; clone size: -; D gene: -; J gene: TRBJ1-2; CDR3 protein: CALRRGGYTF; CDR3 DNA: TGTGCCTTAAGGAGAGGGGGCTACACCTTC
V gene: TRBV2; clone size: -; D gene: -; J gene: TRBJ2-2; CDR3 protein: CASSRTTANTGELFF; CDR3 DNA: TGTGCCAGCAGTAGGACAACCGCGAACACCGGGGAGCTGTTTTTT
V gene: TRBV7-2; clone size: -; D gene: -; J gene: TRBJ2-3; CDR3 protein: CASSTYLRTDTQYF; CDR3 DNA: TGTGCCAGCAGCACCTACCTCCGCACAGATACGCAGTATTTT
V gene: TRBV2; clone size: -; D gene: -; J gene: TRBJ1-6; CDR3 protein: CASRRNSPLHF; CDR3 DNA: TGTGCCAGCAGGAGGAATTCACCCCTCCACTTT
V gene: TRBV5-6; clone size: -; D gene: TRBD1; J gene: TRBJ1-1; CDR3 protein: CASSLNRGDTEAFF; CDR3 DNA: TGTGCCAGCAGCTTGAACAGGGGCGACACTGAAGCTTTCTTT
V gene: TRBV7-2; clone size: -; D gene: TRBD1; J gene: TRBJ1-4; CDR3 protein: CASSLAGGNEKLFF; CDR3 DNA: TGTGCCAGCAGCTTAGCAGGGGGCAATGAAAAACTGTTTTTT
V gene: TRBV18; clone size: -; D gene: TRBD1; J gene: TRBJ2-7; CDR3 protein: CASSPGQGVPYEQYF; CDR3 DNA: TGTGCCAGCTCACCGGGACAGGGTGTTCCCTACGAGCAGTACTTC
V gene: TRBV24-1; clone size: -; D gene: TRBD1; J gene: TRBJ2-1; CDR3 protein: CATSDRTGITYNEQFF; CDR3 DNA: TGTGCCACCAGTGACCGGACAGGGATTACATACAATGAGCAGTTCTTC
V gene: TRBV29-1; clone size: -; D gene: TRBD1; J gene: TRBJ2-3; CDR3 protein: CSVGQGASTDTQYF; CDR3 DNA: TGCAGCGTTGGACAGGGGGCGAGCACAGATACGCAGTATTTT
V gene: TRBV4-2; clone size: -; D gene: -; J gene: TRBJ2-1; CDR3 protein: CASSQEFSVGTTYNEQFF; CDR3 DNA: TGTGCCAGCAGCCAAGAATTCTCGGTAGGTACGACCTACAATGAGCAGTTCTTC
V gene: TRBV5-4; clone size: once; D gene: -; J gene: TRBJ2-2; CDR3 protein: CASSLMTSNTGELFF; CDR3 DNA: TGTGCCAGCAGCTTGATGACTTCGAACACCGGGGAGCTGTTTTTT
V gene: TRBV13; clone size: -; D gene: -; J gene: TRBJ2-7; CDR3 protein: CASSPSGRTYEQYF; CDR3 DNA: TGTGCCAGCAGCCCCTCAGGACGCACTTACGAGCAGTACTTC
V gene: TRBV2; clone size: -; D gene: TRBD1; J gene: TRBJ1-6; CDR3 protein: CASSQDRANNSPLHF; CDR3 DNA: TGTGCCAGCAGTCAGGACAGGGCGAACAATTCACCCCTCCACTTT
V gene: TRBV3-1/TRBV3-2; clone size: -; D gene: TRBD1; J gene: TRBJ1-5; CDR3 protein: CASTAGQGAFQPQHF; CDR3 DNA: TGTGCCAGCACCGCGGGGCAGGGGGCGTTTCAGCCCCAGCATTTT
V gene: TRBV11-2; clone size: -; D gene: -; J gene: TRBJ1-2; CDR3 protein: CASSLVGVNYGYTF; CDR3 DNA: TGTGCCAGCAGCTTAGTTGGGGTCAACTATGGCTACACCTTC
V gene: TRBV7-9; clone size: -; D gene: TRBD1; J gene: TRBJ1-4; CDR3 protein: CASSLGTGSQGEKLFF; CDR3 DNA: TGTGCCAGCAGCTTAGGGACAGGTAGTCAAGGTGAAAAACTGTTTTTT
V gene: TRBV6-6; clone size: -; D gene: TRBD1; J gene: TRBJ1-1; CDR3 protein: CASSFRDGGGDTEAFF; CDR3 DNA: TGTGCCAGCAGTTTTCGGGATGGAGGGGGCGACACTGAAGCTTTCTTT
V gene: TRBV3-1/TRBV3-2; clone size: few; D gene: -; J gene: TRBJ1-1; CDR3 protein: CASSQGSGAEAFF; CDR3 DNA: TGTGCCAGCAGCCAAGGGTCGGGGGCTGAAGCTTTCTTT